The 28 T cell receptor beta chains below were found in one sample sequenced in a study of cytomegalovirus exposure and HLA in healthy donors. 60 Vbeta and 13 Jbeta primers were used in PCR. Here immunoSEQ multiplex PCR was the method, and the copy in TCRdb shows in-frame clones only, minus some. The table records 100,000 to 150,000 clones, around 75% of them present only once. Input material: PBMCs. These receptor sequences come from a woman aged 45-65 years in good health and CMV-seropositive.

The V and J genes are TRBV25-1 and TRBJ2-7; 7 nucleotides match TRBD1. The junction had 6 bases not matched to a gene; V was cut back by 1 base and J by 3 bases. Germline V CDR1 and CDR2: MGHDK, SYGVNS. This CDR3 region has 15 residues. The CDR3 sequence: CASSELDRADYEQYF. DNA of the CDR3: TGTGCCAGCAGTGAATTAGACAGGGCGGACTACGAGCAGTACTTC.

This clone has a handful of counts. This rearrangement joins TRBV21-1 to TRBJ1-2; TRBD1 reflects the table's D call only, with no check against the DNA. TRBV21-1 is a listed pseudogene. This CDR3 is 16 amino acids long. Here the CDR3 reads CASSKGGQGICYGYTF. CDR3 coding DNA: TGTGCCAGCAGCAAAGGTGGACAGGGGATCTGCTATGGCTACACCTTC.

The chain couples TRBV11-1 to TRBJ2-7; tentative D call: TRBD2 (5 bases). This CDR3 comprises 14 residues. The V and J ends lost 0 bases and 3 bases respectively, with 9 bases between them. In germline, CDR1 is SGHAT, CDR2 FQDESV (reference sequence). The CDR3 loop reads CASSLALAGYEQYF. The CDR3 region has the DNA TGTGCCAGCAGCTTAGCGCTTGCGGGCTACGAGCAGTACTTC.

The chain joins TRBV5-1 to TRBJ2-7; 8 nucleotides agree with TRBD1. Trimming removed 4 bases from V and 0 bases from J; junction bases left unmatched: 9. CDR1 is SGHRS and CDR2 is YFSETQ in the germline V gene. The CDR3 consists of 16 residues. CDR3 loop: CASSLGGTGFSYEQYF. The DNA of the CDR3 is TGCGCCAGCAGCCTGGGCGGGACAGGTTTCTCCTACGAGCAGTACTTC.

This clone was counted between two and nine times. CDR3 in amino acids: CASTTGPGEGYTF. In DNA form, the CDR3 reads TGCGCCAGCACCACCGGGCCGGGGGAGGGCTACACCTTC. The chain joins TRBV5-1 to TRBJ1-2, with D maybe TRBD1 (5 bases). The germline V gene has CDR1 SGHRS and CDR2 YFSETQ. The CDR3 has 13 amino acids. Deletions cut 6 bases from V and 8 bases from J, with 17 bases between.

The V call is TRBV11-3, the J call TRBJ2-7; 9 bases match TRBD2. V gave up 1 base and J gave up 7 bases; unmatched junction bases: 8. CDR3 length equals 15 residues. In germline, CDR1 is SGHNT, CDR2 YENEEA. In nucleotides, the CDR3 is TGTGCCAGCAGCTTAGGCGGACGGGCGGGGGGGGAGCAGTACTTC. Translated: CASSLGGRAGGEQYF.

The chain employs TRBV9 and TRBJ1-1; tentative D call: TRBD1 (5 bases). Looked up from germline, CDR1 is SGDLS and CDR2 is YYNGEE. The ends were cut back, 3 bases at V and 3 bases at J, with 12 bases in the middle. The CDR3 loop spans 14 amino acids. CDR3 sequence (DNA): TGTGCCAGCAGCGCTGGACACTTAGACACTGAAGCTTTCTTT. It specifies CASSAGHLDTEAFF.

Only a few counts were recorded for this clone. V is TRBV5-4 and J is TRBJ2-1, with 11 bases fitting TRBD2. V shed 0 bases, J shed 4 bases, and the junction held 6 bases outside the gene matches. The CDR3 extends over 17 amino acids. Germline loops: CDR1 SGHNT, CDR2 YYREEE (reference sequence). CDR3 residues: CASSLGLAGGFYNEQFF. The DNA for the CDR3 is TGTGCCAGCAGCTTGGGGCTAGCGGGGGGATTTTACAATGAGCAGTTCTTC.

The J gene is TRBJ1-1, the V gene TRBV18; D uncertain. Germline CDR1 is KGHSH and CDR2 is LQKENI. V was trimmed by 6 bases and J by 0 bases, leaving 11 bases between them. The CDR3 has 14 residues. The CDR3 DNA is TGTGCCAGCTCGAGCCTCAGCGTGAACACTGAAGCTTTCTTT. Its protein product is CASSSLSVNTEAFF.

The rearrangement joins TRBV7-2 to TRBJ2-2; 10 nucleotides align to TRBD2. CDR1 and CDR2 (germline): SGHTA, FQGNSA. Unmatched junction bases numbered 8, after V lost 4 bases and J lost 6 bases. The CDR3 totals 16 residues. The CDR3 DNA reads TGTGCCAGCAGCTCCCGGCCAGCGGGGGGGCCCGGGGAGCTGTTTTTT. This gives the protein CASSSRPAGGPGELFF.

The chain uses TRBV6-5 and TRBJ2-2; D might be TRBD1 (7 bases). Trimming shortened V by 7 bases and J by 6 bases, and 15 bases separated the two germline ends. The CDR3 is 14 amino acids. Per the germline V gene, CDR1 is MNHEY and CDR2 is SVGAGI. The DNA of the CDR3 is TGTGCCAGCAATTGGAGGGGGCCAGCCGGGGAGCTGTTTTTT. It yields the protein CASNWRGPAGELFF.

This chain uses TRBV5-6 with TRBJ2-7; D remains unclear. Between the trimmed V and J ends, which lost 0 bases and 2 bases, there was a span of 15 bases. This CDR3 comprises 16 residues. Germline lookup yields CDR1 SGHDT and CDR2 YYEEEE. CDR3 nucleotides: TGTGCCAGCAGCTTGGCGTCCCCCCGGAGTACCTACGAGCAGTACTTC. It specifies CASSLASPRSTYEQYF.

The V call is TRBV7-9, the J call TRBJ2-2; possibly TRBD2 for D (6 bases). Trimming left V 7 bases short and J 6 bases short, with 18 bases between. The CDR3 has 15 amino acids. Germline-derived CDR1 and CDR2 are SEHNR and FQNEAQ (reference sequence). The CDR3 sequence: CASISWRGIAGELFF. CDR3 in DNA: TGTGCCAGCATCAGTTGGAGGGGAATCGCCGGGGAGCTGTTTTTT.

The J gene is TRBJ2-7, the V gene TRBV7-6, with 7 positions matching TRBD2. The CDR3 runs to 13 residues. V was pared by 5 bases and J by 4 bases, with 5 bases of the junction left unmatched. Per the germline V gene, CDR1 is SGHVS and CDR2 is FNYEAQ. The chain's CDR3 is CASSARGGYEQYF. The DNA for the CDR3 is TGTGCCAGCAGCGCCCGCGGGGGTTACGAGCAGTACTTC.

The chain links TRBV29-1 to TRBJ1-1; no definite D call. The V end lost 6 bases, the J end lost 4 bases, and 12 bases lay between the germline ends. The CDR3 loop spans 12 amino acids. CDR1 and CDR2 (germline): SQVTM, ANQGSEA. The CDR3 nucleotides are TGCAGCGTGGGTCGGGTTGGCACTGAAGCTTTCTTT. Translating gives CSVGRVGTEAFF.

The gene calls are TRBV5-1 and TRBJ2-7, with 8 bases aligning to TRBD1. The V gene's germline CDR1 is SGHRS and CDR2 YFSETQ. V shed 4 bases, J shed 2 bases, and the junction held 5 bases outside the gene matches. The CDR3 has 14 residues. CDR3 loop: CASSPGQAAYEQYF. CDR3 coding DNA: TGCGCCAGCAGCCCGGGACAGGCCGCCTACGAGCAGTACTTC.

This sequence joins TRBV4-1 and TRBJ1-2; unclear D gene. The CDR3 spans 14 residues. V was trimmed by 3 bases and J by 4 bases, leaving 12 bases between them. From germline, CDR1 is MGHRA and CDR2 YSYEKL. CDR3 bases: TGCGCCAGCAGCCAGTCGGAGGCCCGCTATGGCTACACCTTC. As protein: CASSQSEARYGYTF.

V gene TRBV29-1 combines with J gene TRBJ2-7; D might be TRBD1 (6 bases). V was trimmed by 0 bases and J by 3 bases, leaving 15 bases between them. The CDR3 is made up of 15 amino acids. Germline assignment: CDR1 SQVTM and CDR2 ANQGSEA. The CDR3 region has the DNA TGCAGCGTTGAAGATTGGGACAAGGGGATCTACGAGCAGTACTTC. Encoded protein: CSVEDWDKGIYEQYF.

The rearrangement joins TRBV30 to TRBJ1-1, with TRBD1 as a possible D gene (6 bases). V was cut by 1 base and J by 1 base, with 13 bases left in between. There are 15 residues in the CDR3. CDR1 is GTSNPN and CDR2 is SVGIG in the germline V gene (reference sequence). The CDR3 nucleotides read TGTGCCTGGAGTGCCTGGACAGCCTGGAACACTGAAGCTTTCTTT. It codes for CAWSAWTAWNTEAFF.

This clone was recorded only once. V gene TRBV6-6 combines with J gene TRBJ2-7; the D gene is possibly TRBD2 (6 bases). Germline values: CDR1 MNHNY, CDR2 SVGAGI (reference sequence). The CDR3 consists of 14 residues. V was clipped by 6 bases and J by 2 bases, with 14 bases between them. CDR3 sequence reads: CASRPSGEAYEQYF. CDR3 coding DNA: TGTGCCAGCAGACCCTCGGGGGAAGCCTACGAGCAGTACTTC.

As for this clone: Germline is not matched at one junction end, which may reflect a read error. This same CDR3 is encoded by further DNA sequences in the sample. J is TRBJ1-1 and V is TRBV5-6; D gene unclear. This CDR3 is built from 14 residues. Per the germline V gene, CDR1 is SGHDT and CDR2 is YYEEEE. The CDR3 loop reads CASTTTRLNTEAFF. CDR3 nucleotide sequence: TGTGCCAGCACCACGACACGGCTGAACACTGAAGCCTTCTTT.

This clone occurred once. CDR3 nucleotide sequence: TGTGCCAGCAGTGAAGCCGTCTATGGCTACACCTTC. It specifies CASSEAVYGYTF. The chain employs TRBV6-1 and TRBJ1-2; D gene unclear. V lost 0 bases to trimming and J lost 4 bases, with 3 bases between them. Germline CDR1 MNHNS, CDR2 SASEGT. The CDR3 consists of 12 residues.

The gene calls are TRBV7-3 and TRBJ2-1; D unresolved. With 6 bases removed from V and 0 bases from J, the gap between germline ends came to 12 bases. Per the germline V gene, CDR1 is SGHTA and CDR2 is FQGTGA. CDR3 length: 15 amino acids. Here the CDR3 DNA reads TGTGCCAGCAGTCAGGCGTTGAGCTCCTACAATGAGCAGTTCTTC. Its translation is CASSQALSSYNEQFF.

The chain has TRBV7-2 and TRBJ2-1, with D possibly being TRBD1 (6 bases). Germline CDR1 reads SGHTA; CDR2 reads FQGNSA. The CDR3 extends over 14 amino acids. Trimming took off 2 bases at V and 7 bases at J, with 12 bases between the two ends. The CDR3 bases are TGTGCCAGCAGCTTAACAGGGCAAGGGAATGAGCAGTTCTTC. It encodes CASSLTGQGNEQFF.

The V call is TRBV29-1, the J call TRBJ2-5, with 10 bases identical to TRBD2. The junction had 5 bases not matched to a gene; V was cut back by 1 base and J by 3 bases. The CDR3 runs 15 residues. The germline V gene encodes CDR1 SQVTM and CDR2 ANQGSEA. The CDR3 DNA follows: TGCAGCGTTGAAGTGACTAGCGGGTCTGAAGAGACCCAGTACTTC. This gives the protein CSVEVTSGSEETQYF.

The chain combines TRBV11-3 with TRBJ2-3, with 8 bases fitting TRBD2. The CDR3 length is 16 residues. Germline V lookup: CDR1 SGHNT, CDR2 YENEEA. The trim removed 1 base at V and 2 bases at J, leaving 5 bases unmatched. CDR3 DNA: TGTGCCAGCAGCTTAGTCGGTAGCGGGATCACAGATACGCAGTATTTT. This translates into CASSLVGSGITDTQYF.

The chain recombines TRBV10-3 with TRBJ2-3; the D gene is possibly TRBD2 (6 bases). The germline V gene encodes CDR1 ENHRY and CDR2 SYGVKD. Trimming shortened V by 0 bases and J by 0 bases, and 10 bases separated the two germline ends. The CDR3 runs 16 residues. DNA for the CDR3: TGTGCCATCAGTGAGTCAGGGGCGGGGAGCACAGATACGCAGTATTTT. The encoded protein is CAISESGAGSTDTQYF.

This sequence joins TRBV6-6 and TRBJ1-1; the D gene is possibly TRBD1 (5 bases). CDR3 size: 13 residues. Trimming took 4 bases from V and 1 from J, leaving 7 bases between them. Germline CDR1 reads MNHNY; CDR2 reads SVGAGI (reference sequence). CDR3 in DNA: TGTGCCAGCAGTTTAACAGGGAACACTGAAGCTTTCTTT. It is translated as CASSLTGNTEAFF.